This T cell receptor (beta chain) was recorded in a study of blood T cell repertoires in COVID-19. Study context: Material from acute and convalescent COVID-19 was sourced from the United States, Italy and Spain.

This clone has a single count. Only in-frame clones appear in the TCRdb table, and some are missing; sequencing was by immunoSEQ multiplex PCR. The repertoire holds 150,000 or so clones, with approximately 81% as singletons. In terms of age and location, participants ranged from about 18 to 90 years and lived in about 25 US areas. Cohorts were based on clinical histories the participants reported. Each recovered donor of Cohort 3 presented with two negative PCRs, clearance, or symptom resolution. V trimming: 4 bases; J trimming: 5 bases; junction bases outside the gene matches: 8. Germline loops: CDR1 SGHRS, CDR2 YFSETQ. This CDR3 is 14 amino acids long.

The sequenced material came from PBMCs or T cells enriched from blood (not recorded which). This clonotype was obtained from a woman in her fifties or sixties who had recovered from COVID-19. The rearrangement links TRBV5-1 to TRBJ2-7; 8 nucleotides line up with TRBD1. The CDR3 loop reads CASSVDRESHEQYF. CDR3 in DNA: TGCGCCAGCAGCGTGGACAGGGAAAGCCACGAGCAGTACTTC.